Below, one TCR beta chain is given with its context. Antigen: not known. This specimen comes from a study of T cell responses to AZD1222 COVID-19 vaccine. V lost 3 bases to trimming and J lost 12 bases; unmatched junction nucleotides: 7. CDR1 SGDLS and CDR2 YYNGEE come from the germline V gene. This CDR3 has 14 amino acids. Produced via immunoSEQ multiplex PCR; TCRdb's table is partial and in-frame only. In the table there are about 110,000 clones, roughly 87% of which are singletons. Study-level findings and limits: Among vaccine-associated CD4 TCRs, coverage spanned spike, with dominance at 160-218 and 743-854.

This receptor was taken from an adult in good health. The chain is built from TRBV9 and TRBJ2-6; 9 bases line up with TRBD2. Sequenced here: peripheral blood, sampled on day 0 of AZD1222 vaccination. Written as DNA, the CDR3 is TGTGCCAGCAGCGGTAGCGGGGGCCCCTCCGTCCTGACTTTC. Translating gives CASSGSGGPSVLTF.